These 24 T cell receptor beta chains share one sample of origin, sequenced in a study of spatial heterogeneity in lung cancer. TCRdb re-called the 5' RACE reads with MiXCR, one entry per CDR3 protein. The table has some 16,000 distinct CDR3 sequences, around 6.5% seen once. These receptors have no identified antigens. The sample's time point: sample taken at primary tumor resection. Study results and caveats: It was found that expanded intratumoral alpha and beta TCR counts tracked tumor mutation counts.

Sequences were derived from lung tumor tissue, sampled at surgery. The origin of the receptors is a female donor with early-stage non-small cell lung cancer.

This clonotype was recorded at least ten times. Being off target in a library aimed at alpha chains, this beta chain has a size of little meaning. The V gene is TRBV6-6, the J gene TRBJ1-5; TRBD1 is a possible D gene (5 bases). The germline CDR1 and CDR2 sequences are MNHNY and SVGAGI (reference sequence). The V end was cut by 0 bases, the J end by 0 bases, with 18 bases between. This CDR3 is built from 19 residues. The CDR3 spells CASSYSGPAGGLSNQPQHF. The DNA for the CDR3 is TGTGCCAGCAGTTACTCCGGGCCAGCGGGGGGACTTAGCAATCAGCCCCAGCATTTT.

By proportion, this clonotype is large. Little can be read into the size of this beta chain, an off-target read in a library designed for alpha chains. DNA of the CDR3: TGTGCCAGCCCACAGGGAGATGGGACTGAAGCTTTCTTT. Amino acids: CASPQGDGTEAFF. The chain recombines TRBV7-9 with TRBJ1-1; D might be TRBD1 (6 bases). Germline V gives CDR1 SEHNR, CDR2 FQNEAQ (reference sequence). Trimming took 8 bases from V and 5 from J, leaving 15 bases between them. The CDR3 has 13 amino acids.

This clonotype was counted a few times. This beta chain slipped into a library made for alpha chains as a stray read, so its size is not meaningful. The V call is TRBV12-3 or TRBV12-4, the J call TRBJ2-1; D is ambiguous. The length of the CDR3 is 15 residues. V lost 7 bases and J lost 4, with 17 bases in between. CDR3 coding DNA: TGTGCCAGCACTTTGGGTGGTCTATTTTACAATGAGCAGTTCTTC. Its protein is CASTLGGLFYNEQFF.

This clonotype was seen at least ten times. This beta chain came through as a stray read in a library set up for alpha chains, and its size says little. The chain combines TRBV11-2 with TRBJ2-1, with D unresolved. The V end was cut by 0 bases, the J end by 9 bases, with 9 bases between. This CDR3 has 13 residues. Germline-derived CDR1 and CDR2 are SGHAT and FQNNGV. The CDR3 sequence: CASSLDPLGEQFF. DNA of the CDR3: TGTGCCAGCAGCTTAGATCCCCTTGGTGAGCAGTTCTTC.

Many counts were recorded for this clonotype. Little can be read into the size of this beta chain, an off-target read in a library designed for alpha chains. CDR3 sequence reads: CASSRELNQPQHF. CDR3 coding DNA: TGTGCCAGCAGTAGGGAACTCAATCAGCCCCAGCATTTT. The gene calls are TRBV28 and TRBJ1-5; no clear D gene. V lost 5 bases and J lost 3, with 8 bases in between. Germline values: CDR1 MDHEN, CDR2 SYDVKM. The CDR3 loop spans 13 amino acids.

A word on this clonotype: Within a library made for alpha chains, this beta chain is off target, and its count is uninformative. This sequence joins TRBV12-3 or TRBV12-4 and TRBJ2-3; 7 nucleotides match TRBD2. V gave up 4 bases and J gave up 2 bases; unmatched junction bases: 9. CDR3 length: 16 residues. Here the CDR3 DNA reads TGTGCCAGCAGTTCAACGCTAGCGGCCTACACAGATACGCAGTATTTT. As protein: CASSSTLAAYTDTQYF.

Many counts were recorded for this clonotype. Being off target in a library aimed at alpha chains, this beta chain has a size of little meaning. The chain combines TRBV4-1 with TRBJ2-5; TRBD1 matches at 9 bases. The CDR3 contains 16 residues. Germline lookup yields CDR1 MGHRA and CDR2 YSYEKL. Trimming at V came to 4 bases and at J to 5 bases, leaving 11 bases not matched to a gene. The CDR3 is CASSRVADRGRETQYF. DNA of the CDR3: TGCGCCAGCAGCCGGGTGGCGGACAGGGGAAGGGAGACCCAGTACTTC.

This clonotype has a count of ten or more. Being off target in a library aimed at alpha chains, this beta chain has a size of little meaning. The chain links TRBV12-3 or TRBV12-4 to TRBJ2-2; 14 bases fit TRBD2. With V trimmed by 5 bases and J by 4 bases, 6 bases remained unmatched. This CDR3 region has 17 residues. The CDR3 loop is CASSRLAGGPRTGELFF. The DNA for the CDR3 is TGTGCCAGCAGTCGACTAGCGGGGGGGCCCCGCACCGGGGAGCTGTTTTTT.

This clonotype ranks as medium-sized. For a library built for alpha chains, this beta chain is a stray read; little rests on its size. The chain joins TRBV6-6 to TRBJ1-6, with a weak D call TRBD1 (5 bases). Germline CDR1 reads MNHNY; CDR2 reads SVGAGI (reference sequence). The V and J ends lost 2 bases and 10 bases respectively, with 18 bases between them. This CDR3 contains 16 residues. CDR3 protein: CASSYPQTGLRSPLHF. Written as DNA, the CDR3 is TGTGCCAGCAGTTACCCCCAAACAGGCTTAAGGTCACCCCTCCACTTT.

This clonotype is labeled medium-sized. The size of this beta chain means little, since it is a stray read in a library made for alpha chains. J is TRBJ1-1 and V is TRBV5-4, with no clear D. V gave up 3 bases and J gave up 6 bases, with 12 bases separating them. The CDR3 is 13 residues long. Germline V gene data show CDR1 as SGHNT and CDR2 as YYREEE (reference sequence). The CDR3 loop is CASSSARVAEAFF. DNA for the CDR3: TGTGCCAGCAGCTCCGCCCGGGTCGCTGAAGCTTTCTTT.

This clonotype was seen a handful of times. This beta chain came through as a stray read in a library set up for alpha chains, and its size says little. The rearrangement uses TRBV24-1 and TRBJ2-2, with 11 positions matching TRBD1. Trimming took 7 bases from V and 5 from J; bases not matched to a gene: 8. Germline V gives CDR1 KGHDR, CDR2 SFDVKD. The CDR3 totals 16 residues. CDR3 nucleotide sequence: TGTGCCACCAGGGTTGGGACAGGGGGATTGACCGGGGAGCTGTTTTTT. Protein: CATRVGTGGLTGELFF.

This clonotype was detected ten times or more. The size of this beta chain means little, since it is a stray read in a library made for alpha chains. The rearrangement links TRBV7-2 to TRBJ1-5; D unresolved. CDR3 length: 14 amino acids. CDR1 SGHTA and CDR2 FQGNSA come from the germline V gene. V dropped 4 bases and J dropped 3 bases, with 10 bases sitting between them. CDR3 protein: CASSSSTYNQPQHF. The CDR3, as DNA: TGTGCCAGCAGCTCGTCAACTTACAATCAGCCCCAGCATTTT.

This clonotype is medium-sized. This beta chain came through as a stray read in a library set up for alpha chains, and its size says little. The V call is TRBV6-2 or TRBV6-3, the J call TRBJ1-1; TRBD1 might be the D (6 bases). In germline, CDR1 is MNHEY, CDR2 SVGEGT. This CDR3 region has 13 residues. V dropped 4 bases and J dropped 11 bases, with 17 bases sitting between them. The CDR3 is CASSSTGTSLAFF. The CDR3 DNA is TGTGCCAGCAGTTCGACAGGAACGAGCCTCGCTTTCTTT.

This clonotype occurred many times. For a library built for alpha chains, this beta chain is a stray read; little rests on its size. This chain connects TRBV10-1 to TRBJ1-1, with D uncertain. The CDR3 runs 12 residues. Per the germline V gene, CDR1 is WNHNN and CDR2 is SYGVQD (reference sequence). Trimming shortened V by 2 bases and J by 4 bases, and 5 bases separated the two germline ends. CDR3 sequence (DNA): TGCGCCAGCAGTGAGGCTGGCACTGAAGCTTTCTTT. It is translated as CASSEAGTEAFF.

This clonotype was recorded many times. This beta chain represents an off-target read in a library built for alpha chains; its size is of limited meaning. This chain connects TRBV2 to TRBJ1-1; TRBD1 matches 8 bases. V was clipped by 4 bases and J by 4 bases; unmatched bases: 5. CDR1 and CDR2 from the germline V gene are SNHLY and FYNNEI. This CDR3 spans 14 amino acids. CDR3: CASSGTGGITEAFF. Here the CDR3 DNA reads TGTGCCAGCAGTGGAACAGGGGGGATCACTGAAGCTTTCTTT.

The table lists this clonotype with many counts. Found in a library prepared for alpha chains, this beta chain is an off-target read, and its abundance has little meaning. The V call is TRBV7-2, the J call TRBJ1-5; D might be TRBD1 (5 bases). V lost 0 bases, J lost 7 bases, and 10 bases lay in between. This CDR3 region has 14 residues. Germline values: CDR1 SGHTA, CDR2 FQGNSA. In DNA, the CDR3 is TGTGCCAGCAGCTTAGCGGCAGGGTGGCAGCCCCAGCATTTT. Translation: CASSLAAGWQPQHF.

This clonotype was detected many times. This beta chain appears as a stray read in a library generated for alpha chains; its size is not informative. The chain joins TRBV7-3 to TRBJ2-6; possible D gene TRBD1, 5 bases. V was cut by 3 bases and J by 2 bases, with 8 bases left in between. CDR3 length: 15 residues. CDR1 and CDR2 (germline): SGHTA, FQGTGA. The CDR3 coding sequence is TGTGCCAGCAGCTTTACAGGACCTGGGGCCAACGTCCTGACTTTC. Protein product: CASSFTGPGANVLTF.

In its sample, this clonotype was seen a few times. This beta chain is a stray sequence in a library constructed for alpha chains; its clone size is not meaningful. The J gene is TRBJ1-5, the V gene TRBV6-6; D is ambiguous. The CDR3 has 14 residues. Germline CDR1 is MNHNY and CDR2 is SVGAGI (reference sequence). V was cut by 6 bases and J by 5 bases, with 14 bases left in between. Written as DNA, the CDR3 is TGTGCCAGCAGAGTTACGGAGGGCGATCAGCCCCAGCATTTT. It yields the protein CASRVTEGDQPQHF.

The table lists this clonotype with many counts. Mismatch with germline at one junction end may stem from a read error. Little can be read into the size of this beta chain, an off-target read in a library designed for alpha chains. Here the CDR3 DNA reads TGTGCTAGCAGCCCCCAAGCGGGGGGGGGCACCGGGGAGCTGTTTTTT. This sequence encodes CASSPQAGGGTGELFF. The J gene is TRBJ2-2, the V gene TRBV7-7; TRBD2 aligns across 10 bases. Germline loops: CDR1 SSHAT, CDR2 FNYEAQ (reference sequence). The CDR3 loop spans 16 amino acids. Drawing the rest from reference TRBV7-7 and TRBJ2-2, the complete variable domain is GAGVSQSPRYKVTKRGQDVTLRCDPISSHATLYWYQQALGQGPEFLTYFNYEAQPDKSGLPSDRFSAERPEGSISTLTIQRTEQRDSAMYRCASSPQAGGGTGELFFGEGSRLTVL.

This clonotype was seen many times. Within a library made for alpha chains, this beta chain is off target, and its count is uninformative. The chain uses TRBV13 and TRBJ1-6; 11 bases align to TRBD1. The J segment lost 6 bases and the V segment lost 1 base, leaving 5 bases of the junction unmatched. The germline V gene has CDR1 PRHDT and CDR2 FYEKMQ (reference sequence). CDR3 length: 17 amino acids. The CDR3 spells CASSLAGTGGGNSPLHF. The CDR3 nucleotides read TGTGCCAGCAGCTTAGCCGGGACAGGGGGTGGTAATTCACCCCTCCACTTT. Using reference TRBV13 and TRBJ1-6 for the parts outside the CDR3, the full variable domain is AAGVIQSPRHLIKEKRETATLKCYPIPRHDTVYWYQQGPGQDPQFLISFYEKMQSDKGSIPDRFSAQQFSDYHSELNMSSLELGDSALYFCASSLAGTGGGNSPLHFGNGTRLTVT.

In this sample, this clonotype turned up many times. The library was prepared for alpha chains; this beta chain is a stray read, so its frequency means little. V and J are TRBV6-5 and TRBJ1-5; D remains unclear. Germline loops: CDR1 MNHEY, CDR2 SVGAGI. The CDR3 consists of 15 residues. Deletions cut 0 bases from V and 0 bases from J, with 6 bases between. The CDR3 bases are TGTGCCAGCAGTTACTCCTTCGATAGCAATCAGCCCCAGCATTTT. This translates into CASSYSFDSNQPQHF.

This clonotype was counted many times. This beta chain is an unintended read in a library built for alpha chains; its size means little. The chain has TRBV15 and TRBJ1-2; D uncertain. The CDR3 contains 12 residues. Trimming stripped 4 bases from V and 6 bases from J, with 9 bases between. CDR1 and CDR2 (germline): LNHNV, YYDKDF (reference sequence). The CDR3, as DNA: TGTGCCACCAGCAACGTGATGGATGGCTACACCTTC. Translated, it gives CATSNVMDGYTF.

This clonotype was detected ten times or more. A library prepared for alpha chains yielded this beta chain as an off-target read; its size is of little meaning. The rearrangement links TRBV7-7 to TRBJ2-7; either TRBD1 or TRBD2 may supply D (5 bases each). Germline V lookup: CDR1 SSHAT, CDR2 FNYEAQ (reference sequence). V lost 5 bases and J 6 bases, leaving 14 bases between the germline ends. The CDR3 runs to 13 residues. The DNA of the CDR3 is TGTGCCAGCAGCCCGGGACGTCAAAGCGAGCAGTACTTC. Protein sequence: CASSPGRQSEQYF.

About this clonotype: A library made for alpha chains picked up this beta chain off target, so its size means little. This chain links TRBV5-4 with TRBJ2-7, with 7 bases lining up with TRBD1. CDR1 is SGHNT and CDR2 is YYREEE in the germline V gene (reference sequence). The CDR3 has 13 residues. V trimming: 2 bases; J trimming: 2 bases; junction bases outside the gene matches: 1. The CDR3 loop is CASSFRGTYEQYF. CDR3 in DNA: TGTGCCAGCAGCTTCAGGGGGACCTACGAGCAGTACTTC.